These 20 T cell receptor beta chains originate from one sample sequenced in a study of T cell repertoires in cytomegalovirus infection. One entry per CDR3 protein, called by TCRdb with MiXCR from the reads. The table records 200,000 to 300,000 distinct CDR3 sequences, 9.1% of them present only once. The sequencing input was PBMCs. All receptors come from a human donor in good health (CMV status not recorded). Some clones in this sample may be carry-over from other donors' samples.

The CDR3 loop reads CATPWDLYNYNEQFF. The CDR3 coding sequence is TGTGCCACCCCTTGGGACCTATACAACTACAATGAGCAGTTCTTC. The rearrangement uses TRBV24-1 and TRBJ2-1; D possibly matches TRBD1 or TRBD2 (5 bases each). The germline gives CDR1 KGHDR, CDR2 SFDVKD. The CDR3 consists of 15 residues. The germline V and J ends were trimmed by 9 bases and 3 bases, with 17 bases remaining between them.

Regarding this clonotype: A read error may be the cause here, since a much bigger clone is one base away. The genes are TRBV19 and TRBJ1-5, with D hard to call. CDR1 is LNHDA, CDR2 SQIVND, per germline (reference sequence). The CDR3 extends over 13 amino acids. CDR3 nucleotides: TGTGGCAGTAGTATGACCCCGGATCAGCCCCAGCATTTT. Encoded protein: CGSSMTPDQPQHF.

The CDR3 bases are TGTGCCAGCAGTATTAAGACAGAGAACACTGAAGCTTTCTTT. This codes for CASSIKTENTEAFF. The chain carries TRBV2 and TRBJ1-1; maybe TRBD1 (5 bases). This CDR3 region has 14 residues. CDR1 SNHLY and CDR2 FYNNEI come from the germline V gene. V gave up 5 bases and J gave up 1 base, with 11 bases separating them.

This clonotype showed up many times. V and J are TRBV6-2 or TRBV6-3 and TRBJ1-2; D possibly corresponds to TRBD1 (5 bases). Trimming pared 6 bases from V and 0 bases from J, leaving 14 bases between. Germline CDR1 reads MNHEY; CDR2 reads SVGEGT. CDR3 length: 15 amino acids. In DNA form, the CDR3 reads TGTGCCAGCAGGCGACAGATCGAAGCTAACTATGGCTACACCTTC. Amino acids: CASRRQIEANYGYTF.

This clonotype was observed a few times. The chain joins TRBV19 to TRBJ2-7, with D perhaps matching TRBD1 (6 bases). From germline, CDR1 is LNHDA and CDR2 SQIVND (reference sequence). V lost 6 bases, J lost 3 bases, and 9 bases lay in between. The CDR3 runs to 12 residues. This chain's CDR3 is CASSGQLYEQYF. CDR3 sequence (DNA): TGTGCCAGTAGCGGACAGCTCTACGAGCAGTACTTC.

In its sample, this clonotype was seen many times. The junction and the germline gene differ at one end; a read error may be behind it. The V call is TRBV20-1, the J call TRBJ1-6; D uncertain. Germline lookup yields CDR1 DFQATT and CDR2 SNEGSKA (reference sequence). There are 14 residues in the CDR3. CDR3 DNA: TGCAGTGCTAGAGATAGAGGCAACCCTCCTCGGGCTGGGTTT. Translation gives CSARDRGNPPRAGF.

The chain is built from TRBV28 and TRBJ1-5; D gene uncertain. CDR1 MDHEN and CDR2 SYDVKM come from the germline V gene. V lost 1 base and J 2 bases, leaving 9 bases between the germline ends. The CDR3 sequence is 15 residues long. CDR3 coding DNA: TGTGCCAGCAGTTTATTAGGAGACGGCAATCAGCCCCAGCATTTT. As protein: CASSLLGDGNQPQHF.

In its sample, this clonotype was seen many times. The rearrangement links TRBV7-2 to TRBJ2-7; no definite D call. The V gene lost 4 bases and the J gene lost 3 bases, with 4 bases spanning the gap. Germline assignment: CDR1 SGHTA and CDR2 FQGNSA. This CDR3 is built from 11 residues. CDR3 nucleotides: TGTGCCAGCAGCTCGTACTACGAGCAGTACTTC. This codes for CASSSYYEQYF.

This clonotype has ten or more counts. The chain carries TRBV7-2 and TRBJ1-5; a weak D match, TRBD1 (5 bases). This CDR3 is built from 14 residues. Trimming pared 3 bases from V and 4 bases from J, leaving 10 bases between. The germline V gene encodes CDR1 SGHTA and CDR2 FQGNSA. The CDR3 spells CASSFDSPNQPQHF. The DNA for the CDR3 is TGTGCCAGCAGCTTCGACAGCCCGAATCAGCCCCAGCATTTT.

This clonotype was recorded at least ten times. V is TRBV7-2 and J is TRBJ2-7, with 12 bases fitting TRBD1. Germline lookup yields CDR1 SGHTA and CDR2 FQGNSA. Trimming at V came to 6 bases and at J to 6 bases, leaving 6 bases not matched to a gene. The CDR3 has 14 residues. The CDR3 protein is CASSHRDRGLEQYF. In DNA, the CDR3 is TGTGCCAGCAGTCACCGGGACAGGGGGCTCGAGCAGTACTTC. Full variable domain (remainder filled in from reference TRBV7-2 and TRBJ2-7): GAGVSQSPSNKVTEKGKDVELRCDPISGHTALYWYRQSLGQGLEFLIYFQGNSAPDKSGLPSDRFSAERTGGSVSTLTIQRTQQEDSAVYLCASSHRDRGLEQYFGPGTRLTVT.

This clonotype was picked up many times. The V and J genes are TRBV6-2 or TRBV6-3 and TRBJ2-3; possible D gene TRBD2, 5 bases. The CDR3 covers 15 residues. Looked up from germline, CDR1 is MNHEY and CDR2 is SVGEGT. The V and J ends lost 7 bases and 2 bases respectively, with 16 bases between them. CDR3 nucleotides: TGTGCCAGCAACACCTTCCTAGCCTCCACAGATACGCAGTATTTT. Amino acids: CASNTFLASTDTQYF.

This chain links TRBV29-1 with TRBJ2-1; D unclear. V was pared by 3 bases and J by 9 bases, with 6 bases between. The CDR3 spans 10 residues. Germline V CDR1 and CDR2: SQVTM, ANQGSEA. This CDR3 is CSVDPREQFF. CDR3 coding DNA: TGCAGCGTTGATCCCCGTGAGCAGTTCTTC.

This clonotype was counted ten times or more. This rearrangement joins TRBV28 to TRBJ1-5; D is unresolved. The CDR3 contains 14 residues. CDR1 MDHEN and CDR2 SYDVKM come from the germline V gene. V was trimmed by 7 bases and J by 9 bases, leaving 19 bases between them. This CDR3 reads CASTSERVGRPQHF. The CDR3 DNA follows: TGTGCCAGCACCTCTGAGAGGGTGGGAAGGCCCCAGCATTTT.

This clonotype was seen repeatedly, ten times or more. The V call is TRBV7-2, the J call TRBJ1-5; weak D call: TRBD1 (6 bases). V was cut by 4 bases and J by 8 bases, with 15 bases left in between. Looked up from germline, CDR1 is SGHTA and CDR2 is FQGNSA. The CDR3 runs to 14 residues. Written as DNA, the CDR3 is TGTGCCAGCAGCTCCCGGGGGGCCAGAGAGCCCCAGCATTTT. This encodes CASSSRGAREPQHF. Supplemented by reference TRBV7-2 and TRBJ1-5, the full variable domain reads GAGVSQSPSNKVTEKGKDVELRCDPISGHTALYWYRQSLGQGLEFLIYFQGNSAPDKSGLPSDRFSAERTGGSVSTLTIQRTQQEDSAVYLCASSSRGAREPQHFGDGTRLSIL.

This chain connects TRBV11-2 to TRBJ1-1; D is undetermined. CDR1 and CDR2 (germline): SGHAT, FQNNGV. The length of the CDR3 is 13 residues. Trimming took 7 bases from V and 8 from J, leaving 17 bases between them. CDR3 sequence reads: CASNTFRKPEAFF. The CDR3 DNA follows: TGTGCCAGCAACACATTTCGCAAACCCGAAGCTTTCTTT.

CDR3 nucleotide sequence: TGTGCCAGCTCACCCGGCAGGGATCAGCCCCAGCATTTT. Translated, it gives CASSPGRDQPQHF. V and J are TRBV18 and TRBJ1-5; D might be TRBD1 (5 bases). Germline V gene sequence: CDR1 KGHSH, CDR2 LQKENI. V lost 3 bases, J lost 5 bases, and 8 bases lay in between. The CDR3 sequence is 13 residues long.

This clonotype has just a few counts. This CDR3 reads CASSLRASGDRTDTQYF. In DNA form, the CDR3 reads TGTGCCAGCAGCCTGCGCGCTAGCGGTGACCGCACAGATACGCAGTATTTT. The chain recombines TRBV7-2 with TRBJ2-3; 7 bases are a match to TRBD2. V was pared by 5 bases and J by 1 base, with 12 bases of the junction left unmatched. Germline V gives CDR1 SGHTA, CDR2 FQGNSA. The CDR3 is 17 amino acids.

This clonotype was observed at least ten times. This chain connects TRBV7-2 to TRBJ1-3; a possible D gene is TRBD1 (6 bases). The CDR3 runs 17 residues. CDR1 is SGHTA and CDR2 is FQGNSA in the germline V gene. V shed 5 bases and J shed 2 bases, with 19 bases lying between them. The DNA of the CDR3 is TGTGCCAGCAGCCCACTCATCGGGGGGCTTGCTGGAAACACCATATATTTT. Encoded protein: CASSPLIGGLAGNTIYF. Complete variable domain (other parts from reference TRBV7-2 and TRBJ1-3): GAGVSQSPSNKVTEKGKDVELRCDPISGHTALYWYRQSLGQGLEFLIYFQGNSAPDKSGLPSDRFSAERTGGSVSTLTIQRTQQEDSAVYLCASSPLIGGLAGNTIYFGEGSWLTVV.

This clonotype was counted only a few times. This chain uses TRBV28 with TRBJ1-5, with D perhaps matching TRBD1 (6 bases). Germline V gene sequence: CDR1 MDHEN, CDR2 SYDVKM. The CDR3 loop spans 14 amino acids. The germline V and J ends were trimmed by 9 bases and 5 bases, with 17 bases remaining between them. Here the CDR3 reads CASRGSRGHQPQHF. The CDR3, as DNA: TGTGCCAGTAGAGGGAGCAGGGGCCATCAGCCCCAGCATTTT.

In this sample, this clonotype turned up a few times. One end of the junction does not line up with germline, which may come from a read error. The chain recombines TRBV7-7 with TRBJ2-3, with 11 bases that match TRBD2. The CDR3 is 15 residues long. Per the germline V gene, CDR1 is SSHAT and CDR2 is FNYEAQ (reference sequence). The CDR3 bases are TGTGCTAGCAGCTTAGCTAGCGGGAGGACAGATACGCAGTATTTT. Protein sequence: CASSLASGRTDTQYF.